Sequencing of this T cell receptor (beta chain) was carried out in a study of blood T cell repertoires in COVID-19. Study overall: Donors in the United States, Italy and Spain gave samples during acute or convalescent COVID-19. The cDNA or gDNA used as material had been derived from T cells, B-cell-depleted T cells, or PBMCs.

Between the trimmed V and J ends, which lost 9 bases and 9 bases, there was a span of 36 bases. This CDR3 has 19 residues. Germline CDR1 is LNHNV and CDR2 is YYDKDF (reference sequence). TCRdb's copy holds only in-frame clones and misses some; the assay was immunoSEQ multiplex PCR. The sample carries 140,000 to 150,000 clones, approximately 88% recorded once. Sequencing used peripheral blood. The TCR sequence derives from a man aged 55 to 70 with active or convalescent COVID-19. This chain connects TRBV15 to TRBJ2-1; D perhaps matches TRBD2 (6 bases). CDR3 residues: CATKPKSRTKNPRVGEQFF. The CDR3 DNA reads TGTGCCACTAAACCTAAATCCAGGACTAAAAACCCTAGGGTGGGTGAGCAGTTCTTC.